Listed below are T cell receptor beta chains from one sample, sequenced in a study of CD8+ T cells in alopecia areata. The protocol was immunoSEQ multiplex PCR, while the TCRdb copy is restricted to in-frame clones and leaves out a portion. The table has 95,000 to 100,000 clones, roughly two thirds seen once; the top ten hold about 16%. The source was CD8+ T cells sorted from blood, collected at week 4, from a patient treated with tofacitinib. Receptor source: a human donor with alopecia areata. CDR3s include the opening cysteine and the closing phenylalanine or tryptophan. The order of the fields is CDR3 DNA, CDR3 protein, clone size, J gene, D gene, V gene. The D gene is left open where the match is weak. A row's size may be missing; if present it is once, few, many or a size class.

CDR3nt: TGTGCCAGCAAAGGAGGGCTCTTGAACACTGAAGCTTTCTTT
CDR3aa: CASKGGLLNTEAFF
abundance: .
j_gene: TRBJ1-1
d_gene: .
v_gene: TRBV27

CDR3nt: TGTGCCAGCAGTCGGACAGGGGGCTCGGCCTACGAGCAGTACTTC
CDR3aa: CASSRTGGSAYEQYF
abundance: .
j_gene: TRBJ2-7
d_gene: TRBD1
v_gene: TRBV27

CDR3nt: TGTGCCTGGACCGGGGGGAGGGGATCGGATGGCTACACCTTC
CDR3aa: CAWTGGRGSDGYTF
abundance: .
j_gene: TRBJ1-2
d_gene: .
v_gene: TRBV30

CDR3nt: TGTGCCACCAGCAGAGATTTGGGACTCAATCAGCCCCAGCATTTT
CDR3aa: CATSRDLGLNQPQHF
abundance: .
j_gene: TRBJ1-5
d_gene: .
v_gene: TRBV15

CDR3nt: TGTGCCAGCAGGCCTAACTATGGCTACACCTTC
CDR3aa: CASRPNYGYTF
abundance: few
j_gene: TRBJ1-2
d_gene: .
v_gene: TRBV27

CDR3nt: TGTGCCAGCAGCTTATTGGGGGTTCCCTACGAGCAGTACTTC
CDR3aa: CASSLLGVPYEQYF
abundance: .
j_gene: TRBJ2-7
d_gene: .
v_gene: TRBV7-6

CDR3nt: TGTGCCATCAGTGATACAGGATCCATCCTTACCGAGCAGTACTTC
CDR3aa: CAISDTGSILTEQYF
abundance: once
j_gene: TRBJ2-7
d_gene: .
v_gene: TRBV10-3

CDR3nt: TGTGCCAGCAGCTTAGATGGGATGAGCTCTGGGGCCAACGTCCTGACTTTC
CDR3aa: CASSLDGMSSGANVLTF
abundance: .
j_gene: TRBJ2-6
d_gene: .
v_gene: TRBV7-2

CDR3nt: TGCGCCAGCAGCCAGGGACAGAGCTCCTACAATGAGCAGTTCTTC
CDR3aa: CASSQGQSSYNEQFF
abundance: .
j_gene: TRBJ2-1
d_gene: TRBD1
v_gene: TRBV4-1

CDR3nt: TGCAGCGTTGAGTTGTATGAACAGGCCGGCTACGAGCAGTACTTC
CDR3aa: CSVELYEQAGYEQYF
abundance: few
j_gene: TRBJ2-7
d_gene: .
v_gene: TRBV29-1

CDR3nt: TGTGCCAGCAGCGTAGGCACAGATACGCAGTATTTT
CDR3aa: CASSVGTDTQYF
abundance: .
j_gene: TRBJ2-3
d_gene: .
v_gene: TRBV7-9

CDR3nt: TGTGCCAGCAGCCCGACCGGGTCCCAAGGTTTCCAGGGCAAAAACATTCAGTACTTC
CDR3aa: CASSPTGSQGFQGKNIQYF
abundance: .
j_gene: TRBJ2-4
d_gene: .
v_gene: TRBV9

CDR3nt: TGTGCCAGCAGCCAGGACCGGTTCGGGGGCTACACCTTC
CDR3aa: CASSQDRFGGYTF
abundance: .
j_gene: TRBJ1-2
d_gene: .
v_gene: TRBV27

CDR3nt: TGTGCCAGCAGTTACTCCCCGGGGGGGGTTGAAAACATTCAGTACTTC
CDR3aa: CASSYSPGGVENIQYF
abundance: few
j_gene: TRBJ2-4
d_gene: TRBD2
v_gene: TRBV6-5

CDR3nt: TGTGCCAGCAGTCACAGGGGCGCGGGGGAGACCCAGTACTTC
CDR3aa: CASSHRGAGETQYF
abundance: .
j_gene: TRBJ2-5
d_gene: .
v_gene: TRBV28

CDR3nt: TGTGCCAGCAGCACCACGGGACAGACCAATCAGCCCCAGCATTTT
CDR3aa: CASSTTGQTNQPQHF
abundance: few
j_gene: TRBJ1-5
d_gene: TRBD1
v_gene: TRBV7-9

CDR3nt: TGTGCCAGCAGTCCTGCCTCTAGCGGGCACTACGAGCAGTACTTC
CDR3aa: CASSPASSGHYEQYF
abundance: few
j_gene: TRBJ2-7
d_gene: TRBD2
v_gene: TRBV6-5

CDR3nt: TGCAGCGTTGAAGGCGGGACTAGCGGGGCCACCGACAATGAGCAGTTCTTC
CDR3aa: CSVEGGTSGATDNEQFF
abundance: .
j_gene: TRBJ2-1
d_gene: TRBD2
v_gene: TRBV29-1

CDR3nt: TGTGCCAGCAGTTTCCGGGGGGTTCAGCCCCAGCATTTT
CDR3aa: CASSFRGVQPQHF
abundance: .
j_gene: TRBJ1-5
d_gene: .
v_gene: TRBV27

CDR3nt: TGCGCCAGCAGCGGAGGGAACAGGGGGCTTTCCGGGGAGCTGTTTTTT
CDR3aa: CASSGGNRGLSGELFF
abundance: .
j_gene: TRBJ2-2
d_gene: TRBD1
v_gene: TRBV5-1

CDR3nt: TGTGCCAGCAGTTTAGGCCCCCGACTAGCGGGGGAACAAGAGACCCAGTACTTC
CDR3aa: CASSLGPRLAGEQETQYF
abundance: few
j_gene: TRBJ2-5
d_gene: TRBD2
v_gene: TRBV27

CDR3nt: TGTGCCAGCAGTGAGGGAAGCGCCTACGAGCAGTACTTC
CDR3aa: CASSEGSAYEQYF
abundance: .
j_gene: TRBJ2-7
d_gene: .
v_gene: TRBV6-5

CDR3nt: TGTGCCAGCAGCTTAGAAGCACCGACCTACGAGCAGTACTTC
CDR3aa: CASSLEAPTYEQYF
abundance: once
j_gene: TRBJ2-7
d_gene: .
v_gene: TRBV7-6

CDR3nt: TGTGCCAGCAGCCCCCCGGGACAGCTTAACTATGGCTACACCTTC
CDR3aa: CASSPPGQLNYGYTF
abundance: once
j_gene: TRBJ1-2
d_gene: TRBD1
v_gene: TRBV7-2

CDR3nt: TGTGCCAGCTCACCAAGTCCAGGGGTAAAGGACACCGGGGAGCTGTTTTTT
CDR3aa: CASSPSPGVKDTGELFF
abundance: .
j_gene: TRBJ2-2
d_gene: .
v_gene: TRBV18

CDR3nt: TGTGCCAGCAGTTGGATAGATCCGGCAGGGGGCAGCGGAAACACCATATATTTT
CDR3aa: CASSWIDPAGGSGNTIYF
abundance: .
j_gene: TRBJ1-3
d_gene: TRBD1
v_gene: TRBV27

CDR3nt: TGTGCCAGTAGTATCTGGCAGTCCTCCACTGAAGCTTTCTTT
CDR3aa: CASSIWQSSTEAFF
abundance: .
j_gene: TRBJ1-1
d_gene: .
v_gene: TRBV19

CDR3nt: TGCAGCGTGGGAGAGAGGGGGGACCTCCCGCGGACTGAAGCTTTCTTT
CDR3aa: CSVGERGDLPRTEAFF
abundance: .
j_gene: TRBJ1-1
d_gene: .
v_gene: TRBV29-1

CDR3nt: TGTGCCAGCAGCTTAGAACAGGGGAGGGCAGATACGCAGTATTTT
CDR3aa: CASSLEQGRADTQYF
abundance: .
j_gene: TRBJ2-3
d_gene: .
v_gene: TRBV11-3

CDR3nt: TGTGCCAGTAGTATCGGGGCCTACGAGCAGTACTTC
CDR3aa: CASSIGAYEQYF
abundance: .
j_gene: TRBJ2-7
d_gene: .
v_gene: TRBV19

CDR3nt: TGTGCCAGTAGTATCACCCAGCCCTCCTACGAGCAGTACTTC
CDR3aa: CASSITQPSYEQYF
abundance: few
j_gene: TRBJ2-7
d_gene: .
v_gene: TRBV19

CDR3nt: TGCGCCAGCAGCCAAGATTGGGCATCACAAGAGACCCAGTACTTC
CDR3aa: CASSQDWASQETQYF
abundance: few
j_gene: TRBJ2-5
d_gene: .
v_gene: TRBV4-3

CDR3nt: TGCAGCATCCCCATGAGGGAGAAGCTTAAAAACACTGAAGCTTTCTTT
CDR3aa: CSIPMREKLKNTEAFF
abundance: few
j_gene: TRBJ1-1
d_gene: .
v_gene: TRBV29-1

CDR3nt: TGTGCCAGCAGCGCATTCAAATGGCCTAGCGGGGGTACCACAGATACGCAGTATTTT
CDR3aa: CASSAFKWPSGGTTDTQYF
abundance: .
j_gene: TRBJ2-3
d_gene: TRBD2
v_gene: TRBV9

CDR3nt: TGTGCCAGCAGCTTCCCCTCGGGGTACGAGCAGTACTTC
CDR3aa: CASSFPSGYEQYF
abundance: .
j_gene: TRBJ2-7
d_gene: .
v_gene: TRBV11-2

CDR3nt: TGTGCCAGCAGCTTAGCGGGACAGCCCCAGCATTTT
CDR3aa: CASSLAGQPQHF
abundance: .
j_gene: TRBJ1-5
d_gene: .
v_gene: TRBV7-9

CDR3nt: TGCAGCGTTGAAGTTATAGGTACTGATGAGCAGTTCTTC
CDR3aa: CSVEVIGTDEQFF
abundance: .
j_gene: TRBJ2-1
d_gene: .
v_gene: TRBV29-1

CDR3nt: TGTGCCATCAGTGATCCCCTAGCGGGACCGAACACCGGGGAGCTGTTTTTT
CDR3aa: CAISDPLAGPNTGELFF
abundance: few
j_gene: TRBJ2-2
d_gene: TRBD2
v_gene: TRBV10-3

CDR3nt: TGTGCCAGCAGCTCTACAGGGGAGCTGTTTTTT
CDR3aa: CASSSTGELFF
abundance: .
j_gene: TRBJ2-2
d_gene: .
v_gene: TRBV6-5

CDR3nt: TGTGCCAGCAGCCGACGTCAGGGGGGAGAGACCCAGTACTTC
CDR3aa: CASSRRQGGETQYF
abundance: .
j_gene: TRBJ2-5
d_gene: .
v_gene: TRBV11-2

CDR3nt: TGTGCCACGGGGGTAGTGTCTGAAGCTTTCTTT
CDR3aa: CATGVVSEAFF
abundance: .
j_gene: TRBJ1-1
d_gene: .
v_gene: TRBV27

CDR3nt: TGCAGCGTTGACGGCGGGGCGGTATACAATGAGCAGTTCTTC
CDR3aa: CSVDGGAVYNEQFF
abundance: few
j_gene: TRBJ2-1
d_gene: .
v_gene: TRBV29-1

CDR3nt: TGTGCCAGCAGCTTACCGACAGGGCCTTATGGCTACACCTTC
CDR3aa: CASSLPTGPYGYTF
abundance: .
j_gene: TRBJ1-2
d_gene: TRBD1
v_gene: TRBV7-9

CDR3nt: TGTGCCAGCAGCCGTCCGGGTAACGAGCAGTACTTC
CDR3aa: CASSRPGNEQYF
abundance: .
j_gene: TRBJ2-7
d_gene: .
v_gene: TRBV5-6

CDR3nt: TGTGCCAGTTCTACTGCGGTGTGGGACGGGGCCAACGTCCTGACTTTC
CDR3aa: CASSTAVWDGANVLTF
abundance: few
j_gene: TRBJ2-6
d_gene: .
v_gene: TRBV28

CDR3nt: TGTGCCAGCAGCGTACGGGAAACTAATGAAAAACTGTTTTTT
CDR3aa: CASSVRETNEKLFF
abundance: .
j_gene: TRBJ1-4
d_gene: .
v_gene: TRBV9

CDR3nt: TGTGCCAGCAACTTCCTGGGATCCAATGAGCAGTTCTTC
CDR3aa: CASNFLGSNEQFF
abundance: .
j_gene: TRBJ2-1
d_gene: .
v_gene: TRBV7-9

CDR3nt: TGTGCCTGGAGCGGCTCCTGGACAGACCAAGAGACCCAGTACTTC
CDR3aa: CAWSGSWTDQETQYF
abundance: .
j_gene: TRBJ2-5
d_gene: .
v_gene: TRBV30